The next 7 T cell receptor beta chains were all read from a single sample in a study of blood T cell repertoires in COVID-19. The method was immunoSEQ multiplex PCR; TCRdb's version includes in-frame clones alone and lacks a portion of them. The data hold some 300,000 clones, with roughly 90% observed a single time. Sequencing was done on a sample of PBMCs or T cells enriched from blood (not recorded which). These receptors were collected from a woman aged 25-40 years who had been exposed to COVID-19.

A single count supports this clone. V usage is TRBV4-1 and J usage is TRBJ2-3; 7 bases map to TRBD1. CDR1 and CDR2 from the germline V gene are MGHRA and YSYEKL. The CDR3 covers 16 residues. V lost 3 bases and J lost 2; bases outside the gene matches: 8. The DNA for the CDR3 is TGCGCCAGCAGCCATCGGGACAGCTCGTACACAGATACGCAGTATTTT. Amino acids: CASSHRDSSYTDTQYF.

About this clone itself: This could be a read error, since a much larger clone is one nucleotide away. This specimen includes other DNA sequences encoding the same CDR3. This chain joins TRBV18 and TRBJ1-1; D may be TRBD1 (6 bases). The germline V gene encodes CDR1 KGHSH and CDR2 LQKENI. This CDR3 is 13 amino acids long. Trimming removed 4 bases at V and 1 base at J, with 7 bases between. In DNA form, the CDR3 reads TGTGCCAGCTCACGACAGGCGAACACTGAAGCTTTCTTT. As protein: CASSRQANTEAFF. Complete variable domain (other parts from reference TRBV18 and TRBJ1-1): NAGVMQNPRHLVRRRGQEARLRCSPMKGHSHVYWYRQLPEEGLKFMVYLQKENIIDESGMPKERFSAEFPKEGPSILRIQQVVRGDSAAYFCASSRQANTEAFFGQGTRLTVV.

CDR3: CSASLRNSPLHF. DNA of the CDR3: TGCAGTGCTAGTCTCCGTAATTCACCCCTCCACTTT. This chain uses TRBV20-1 with TRBJ1-6, with D hard to call. The V end lost 3 bases, the J end lost 6 bases, and 6 bases lay between the germline ends. In germline, CDR1 is DFQATT, CDR2 SNEGSKA (reference sequence). The CDR3 is 12 amino acids.

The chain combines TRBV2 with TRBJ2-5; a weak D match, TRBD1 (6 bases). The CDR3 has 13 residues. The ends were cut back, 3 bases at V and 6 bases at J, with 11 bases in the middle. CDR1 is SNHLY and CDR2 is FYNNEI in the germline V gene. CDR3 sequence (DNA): TGTGCCAGCAGTGATGGCCAGGGGAAGACCCAGTACTTC. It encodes CASSDGQGKTQYF.

CDR3 bases: TGCGCCAGCAGCCAAGGTTCGGCTAGCGGGCAAGAGACCCAGTACTTC. It encodes CASSQGSASGQETQYF. The rearrangement uses TRBV4-1 and TRBJ2-5, with 8 bases aligning to TRBD2. Germline values: CDR1 MGHRA, CDR2 YSYEKL. V was clipped by 1 base and J by 2 bases; unmatched bases: 6. The CDR3 consists of 16 residues.

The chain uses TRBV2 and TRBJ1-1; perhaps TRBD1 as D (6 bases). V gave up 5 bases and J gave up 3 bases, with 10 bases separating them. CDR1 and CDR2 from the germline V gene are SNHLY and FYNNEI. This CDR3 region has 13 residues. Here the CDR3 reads CASSPGEYTEAFF. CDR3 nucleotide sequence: TGTGCCAGCAGTCCAGGGGAGTACACTGAAGCTTTCTTT.

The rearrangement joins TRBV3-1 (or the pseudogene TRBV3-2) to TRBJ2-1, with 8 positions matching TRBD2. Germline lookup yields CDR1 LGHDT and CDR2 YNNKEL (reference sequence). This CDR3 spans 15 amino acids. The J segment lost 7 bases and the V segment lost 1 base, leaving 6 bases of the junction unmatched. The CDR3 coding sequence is TGTGCCAGCAGCCAAGCGCGGGGGGCGCTGAATGAGCAGTTCTTC. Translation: CASSQARGALNEQFF.